What follows is one T cell receptor (beta chain) and its context. Its antigen is unknown. The data were taken from a study of blood T cells in healthy people across ages. Study summary: About one barcoded beta molecule was captured per two T cells (by template switching). Study outcomes and limitations: Older age went with lower TCR beta diversity per million T cells, in a roughly linear way.

A second PCR, run for about 7 to 11 cycles, used a sample-barcoded 5' primer plus a J-beta primer mix. One entry per CDR3 protein results from TCRdb running MiXCR on the 5' RACE reads. The sample holds 790,000 or so distinct CDR3 sequences; just over 55% are singletons and the top ten take roughly 24%. CDR1 and CDR2 from the germline V gene are MDHEN and SYDVKM. Losses at the gene ends were 3 bases for V and 6 bases for J; bases not matched to a gene: 4. This CDR3 spans 13 amino acids. Isolating PBMCs gave at least 7 million of these cells per sample. Sequences were obtained from blood. This receptor was identified in a man aged 35 to 55 in good health. This chain uses TRBV28 with TRBJ2-7; 8 nucleotides align to TRBD2. The CDR3 DNA follows: TGTGCCAGCAGTTTCCGAGGGACTAGCGAGCAGTACTTC. Translated, it gives CASSFRGTSEQYF.